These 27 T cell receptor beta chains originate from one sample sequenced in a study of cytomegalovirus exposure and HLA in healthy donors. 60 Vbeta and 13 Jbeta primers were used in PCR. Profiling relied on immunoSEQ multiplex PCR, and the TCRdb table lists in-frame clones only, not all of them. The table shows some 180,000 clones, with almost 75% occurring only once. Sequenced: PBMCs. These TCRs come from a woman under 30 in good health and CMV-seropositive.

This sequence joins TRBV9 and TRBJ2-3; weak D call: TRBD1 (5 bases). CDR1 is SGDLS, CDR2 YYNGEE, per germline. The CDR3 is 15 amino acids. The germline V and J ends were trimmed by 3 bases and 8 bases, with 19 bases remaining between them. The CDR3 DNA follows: TGTGCCAGCAGCGCCGCTGGGGCCGCCCCAGTTACGCAGTATTTT. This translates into CASSAAGAAPVTQYF.

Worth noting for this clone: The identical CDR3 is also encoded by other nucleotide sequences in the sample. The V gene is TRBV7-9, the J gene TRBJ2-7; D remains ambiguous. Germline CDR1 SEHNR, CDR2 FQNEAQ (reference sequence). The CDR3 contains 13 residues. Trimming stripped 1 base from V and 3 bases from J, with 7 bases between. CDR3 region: CASSLGGGYEQYF. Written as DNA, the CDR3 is TGTGCCAGCAGCTTAGGCGGTGGCTACGAGCAGTACTTC.

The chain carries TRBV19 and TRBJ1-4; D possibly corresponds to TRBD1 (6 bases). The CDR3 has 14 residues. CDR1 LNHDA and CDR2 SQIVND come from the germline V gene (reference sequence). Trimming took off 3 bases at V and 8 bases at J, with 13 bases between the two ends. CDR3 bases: TGTGCCAGTAGTATTATAGCAGGGGTCGAAAAACTGTTTTTT. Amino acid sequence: CASSIIAGVEKLFF.

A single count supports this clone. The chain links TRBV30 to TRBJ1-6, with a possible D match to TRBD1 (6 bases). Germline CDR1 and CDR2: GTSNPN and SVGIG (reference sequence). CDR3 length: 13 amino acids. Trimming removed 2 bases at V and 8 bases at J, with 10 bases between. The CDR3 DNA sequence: TGTGCCTGGAGTATTGAGGGGGATTCACCCCTCCACTTT. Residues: CAWSIEGDSPLHF.

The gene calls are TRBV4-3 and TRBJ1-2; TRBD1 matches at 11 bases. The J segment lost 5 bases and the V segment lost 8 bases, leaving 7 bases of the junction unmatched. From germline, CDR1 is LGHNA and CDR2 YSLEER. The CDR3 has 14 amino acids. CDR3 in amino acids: CASSRTGGAYGYTF. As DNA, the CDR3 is TGCGCCAGCTCTCGGACAGGGGGCGCTTATGGCTACACCTTC.

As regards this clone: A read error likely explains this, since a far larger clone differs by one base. CDR3 protein: CASSVKAGGPGTGELFF. CDR3 nucleotide sequence: TGTGCCAGCAGTGTAAAAGCGGGGGGGCCGGGAACCGGGGAGCTGTTTTTT. This chain joins TRBV6-1 and TRBJ2-2; TRBD2 matches 10 bases. This CDR3 region has 17 residues. Germline values: CDR1 MNHNS, CDR2 SASEGT. The V segment lost 4 bases and the J segment 5 bases; nucleotides outside the gene matches: 10.

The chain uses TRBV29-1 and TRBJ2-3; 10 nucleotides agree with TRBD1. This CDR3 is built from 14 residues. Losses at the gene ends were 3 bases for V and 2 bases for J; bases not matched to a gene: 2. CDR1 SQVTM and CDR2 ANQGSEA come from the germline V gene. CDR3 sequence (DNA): TGCAGCGTTGAGGGACAGGGGACCACAGATACGCAGTATTTT. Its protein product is CSVEGQGTTDTQYF.

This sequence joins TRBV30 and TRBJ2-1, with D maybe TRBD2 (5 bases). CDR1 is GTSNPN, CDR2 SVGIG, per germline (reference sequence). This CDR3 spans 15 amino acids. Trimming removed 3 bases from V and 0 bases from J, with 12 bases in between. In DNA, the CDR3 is TGTGCCTGGAGGGTAACGGGGAGCTCCTACAATGAGCAGTTCTTC. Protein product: CAWRVTGSSYNEQFF.

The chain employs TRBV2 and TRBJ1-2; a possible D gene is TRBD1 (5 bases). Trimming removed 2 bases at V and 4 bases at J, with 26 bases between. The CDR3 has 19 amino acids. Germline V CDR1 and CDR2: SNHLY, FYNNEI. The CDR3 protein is CASSESPGLGQNAVYGYTF. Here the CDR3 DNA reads TGTGCCAGCAGTGAAAGCCCAGGGCTTGGTCAGAACGCAGTCTATGGCTACACCTTC.

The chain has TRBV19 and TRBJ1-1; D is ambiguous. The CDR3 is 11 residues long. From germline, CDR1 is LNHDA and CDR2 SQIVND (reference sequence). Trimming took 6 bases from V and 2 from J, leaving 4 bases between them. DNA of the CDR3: TGTGCCAGTAGCCTAAACACTGAAGCTTTCTTT. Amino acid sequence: CASSLNTEAFF.

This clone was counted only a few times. CDR3 amino acids: CASRQGQSTGYTF. Written as DNA, the CDR3 is TGTGCCAGCAGACAAGGACAGTCTACGGGCTACACCTTC. The chain links TRBV6-1 to TRBJ1-2; TRBD1 is a possible D gene (6 bases). Looked up from germline, CDR1 is MNHNS and CDR2 is SASEGT. With 6 bases removed from V and 8 bases from J, the gap between germline ends came to 16 bases. The CDR3 totals 13 residues.

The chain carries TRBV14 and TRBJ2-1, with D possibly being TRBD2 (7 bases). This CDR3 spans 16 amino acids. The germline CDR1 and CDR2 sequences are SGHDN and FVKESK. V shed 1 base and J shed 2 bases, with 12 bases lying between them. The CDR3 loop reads CASSQVRGGTYNEQFF. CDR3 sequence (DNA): TGTGCCAGCAGCCAAGTTAGGGGGGGAACCTACAATGAGCAGTTCTTC.

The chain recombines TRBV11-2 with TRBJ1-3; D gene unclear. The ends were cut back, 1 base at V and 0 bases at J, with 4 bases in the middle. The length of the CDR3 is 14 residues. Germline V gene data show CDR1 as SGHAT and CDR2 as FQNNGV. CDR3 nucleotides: TGTGCCAGCAGCTTAGGGAGCTCTGGAAACACCATATATTTT. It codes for CASSLGSSGNTIYF.

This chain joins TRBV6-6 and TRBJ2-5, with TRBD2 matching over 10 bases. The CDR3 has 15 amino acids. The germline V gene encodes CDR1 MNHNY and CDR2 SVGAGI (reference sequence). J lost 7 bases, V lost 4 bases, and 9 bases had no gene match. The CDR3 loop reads CASSLSGGAGGTQYF. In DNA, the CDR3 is TGTGCCAGCAGTTTAAGCGGGGGGGCCGGTGGGACCCAGTACTTC.

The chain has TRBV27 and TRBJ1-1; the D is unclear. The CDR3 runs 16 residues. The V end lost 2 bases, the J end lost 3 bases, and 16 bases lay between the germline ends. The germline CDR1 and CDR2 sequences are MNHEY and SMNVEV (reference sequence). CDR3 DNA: TGTGCCAGCAGTTTAGAATCCGGGTCGGGAGACACTGAAGCTTTCTTT. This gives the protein CASSLESGSGDTEAFF.

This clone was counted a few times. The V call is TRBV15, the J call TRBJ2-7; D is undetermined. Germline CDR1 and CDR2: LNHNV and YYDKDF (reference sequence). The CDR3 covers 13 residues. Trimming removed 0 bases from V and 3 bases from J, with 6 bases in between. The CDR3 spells CATSRDPGYEQYF. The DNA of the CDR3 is TGTGCCACCAGCAGAGATCCAGGCTACGAGCAGTACTTC.

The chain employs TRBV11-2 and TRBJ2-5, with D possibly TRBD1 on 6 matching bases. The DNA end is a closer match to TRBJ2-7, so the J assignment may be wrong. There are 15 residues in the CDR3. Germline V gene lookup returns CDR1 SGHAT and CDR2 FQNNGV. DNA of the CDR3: TGTGCCAGCAGCTTAGATCGAGGCAGGGGCCACGAGCAGTACTTC. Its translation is CASSLDRGRGHEQYF.

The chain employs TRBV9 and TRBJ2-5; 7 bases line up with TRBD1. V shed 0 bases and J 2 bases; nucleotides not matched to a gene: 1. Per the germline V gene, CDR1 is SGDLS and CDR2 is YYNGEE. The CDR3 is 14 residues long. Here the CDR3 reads CASSVAGGQETQYF. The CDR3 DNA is TGTGCCAGCAGCGTAGCAGGGGGTCAAGAGACCCAGTACTTC.

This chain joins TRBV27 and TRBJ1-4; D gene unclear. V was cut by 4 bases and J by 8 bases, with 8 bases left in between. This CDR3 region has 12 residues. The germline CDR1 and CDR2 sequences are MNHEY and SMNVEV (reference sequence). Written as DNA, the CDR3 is TGTGCCAGCAGTTCCAGATCCGAAAAACTGTTTTTT. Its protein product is CASSSRSEKLFF.

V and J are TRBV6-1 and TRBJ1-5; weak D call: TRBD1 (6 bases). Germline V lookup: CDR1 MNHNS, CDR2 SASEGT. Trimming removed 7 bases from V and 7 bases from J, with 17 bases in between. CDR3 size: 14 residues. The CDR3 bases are TGTGCCAGCATCTTCTCAGGGGTTGACCAGCCCCAGCATTTT. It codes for CASIFSGVDQPQHF.

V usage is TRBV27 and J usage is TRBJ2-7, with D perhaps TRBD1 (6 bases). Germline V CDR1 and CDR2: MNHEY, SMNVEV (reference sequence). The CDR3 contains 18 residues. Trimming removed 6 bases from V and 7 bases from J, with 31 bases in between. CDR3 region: CASSLVSYATQGGQEQYF. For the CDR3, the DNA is TGTGCCAGCAGCCTCGTCTCATACGCAACACAGGGTGGGCAAGAGCAGTACTTC.

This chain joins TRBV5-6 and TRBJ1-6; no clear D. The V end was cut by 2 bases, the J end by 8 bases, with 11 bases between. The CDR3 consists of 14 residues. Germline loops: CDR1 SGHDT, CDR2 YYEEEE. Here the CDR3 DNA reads TGTGCCAGCAGCTTCGGCCAACGGGATTCACCCCTCCACTTT. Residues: CASSFGQRDSPLHF.

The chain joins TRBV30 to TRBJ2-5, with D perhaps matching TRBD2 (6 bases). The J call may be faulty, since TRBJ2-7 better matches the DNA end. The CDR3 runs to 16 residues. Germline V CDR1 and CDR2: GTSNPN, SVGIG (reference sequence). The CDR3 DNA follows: TGTGCCTGGAGTGTAAACGGGGACTGGAGGTCCTACGAGCAGTACTTC. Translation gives CAWSVNGDWRSYEQYF.

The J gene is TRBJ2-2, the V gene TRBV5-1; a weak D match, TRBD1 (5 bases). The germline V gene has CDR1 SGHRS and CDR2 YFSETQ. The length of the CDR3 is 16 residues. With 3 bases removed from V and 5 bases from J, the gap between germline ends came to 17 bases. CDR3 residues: CASSSPQGIGTGELFF. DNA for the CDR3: TGCGCCAGCAGCTCGCCTCAGGGCATCGGGACCGGGGAGCTGTTTTTT.

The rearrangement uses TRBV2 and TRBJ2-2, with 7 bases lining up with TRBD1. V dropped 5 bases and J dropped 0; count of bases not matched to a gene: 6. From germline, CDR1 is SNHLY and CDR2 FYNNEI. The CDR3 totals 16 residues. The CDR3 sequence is CASSLGGTANTGELFF. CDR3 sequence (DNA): TGTGCCAGCAGTTTAGGTGGGACAGCGAACACCGGGGAGCTGTTTTTT.

The CDR3 is CASSSPSAGDYGYTF. The CDR3, as DNA: TGTGCCAGCAGTTCTCCCTCGGCAGGGGACTATGGCTACACCTTC. This rearrangement joins TRBV27 to TRBJ1-2; D perhaps matches TRBD1 (6 bases). CDR1 MNHEY and CDR2 SMNVEV come from the germline V gene (reference sequence). The CDR3 has 15 amino acids. Trimming took off 4 bases at V and 3 bases at J, with 15 bases between the two ends.

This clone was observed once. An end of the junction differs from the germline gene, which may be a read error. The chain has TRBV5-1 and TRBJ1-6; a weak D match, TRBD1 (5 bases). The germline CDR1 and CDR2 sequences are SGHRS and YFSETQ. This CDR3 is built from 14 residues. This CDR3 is CASSLAGGYSPLHF. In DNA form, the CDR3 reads TGCGCCAGCAGTTTGGCCGGGGGTTATTCACCCCTCCACTTT.